These 27 T cell receptor beta chains came from one sample sequenced in a study of chemoradiotherapy in HPV16-positive cancers. Generated by immunoSEQ multiplex PCR, the TCRdb table keeps only in-frame clones and is missing some. The table includes some 21,000 clones, about 86% detected once. The sample in question was blood, obtained from a patient who underwent chemoradiotherapy. The receptors shown here come from a human donor with HPV-associated anogenital cancer.

The chain has TRBV7-2 and TRBJ1-2; no reliable D call. This CDR3 is built from 13 residues. V lost 6 bases and J lost 1, with 9 bases in between. Looked up from germline, CDR1 is SGHTA and CDR2 is FQGNSA. The DNA for the CDR3 is TGTGCCAGCAGTGAGTTCGGTAACTATGGCTACACCTTC. This gives the protein CASSEFGNYGYTF.

The V and J genes are TRBV19 and TRBJ2-2, with TRBD1 identical over 11 bases. The CDR3 extends over 16 amino acids. V shed 3 bases, J shed 6 bases, and the junction held 6 bases outside the gene matches. Per the germline V gene, CDR1 is LNHDA and CDR2 is SQIVND (reference sequence). The CDR3 coding sequence is TGTGCCAGTAGTATGACCGGGACAGGGGGAGCCGGGGAGCTGTTTTTT. This sequence encodes CASSMTGTGGAGELFF.

The chain couples TRBV19 to TRBJ1-5; TRBD1 agrees at 9 bases. CDR1 is LNHDA, CDR2 SQIVND, per germline (reference sequence). The CDR3 is 15 residues long. Trimming cost V 4 bases and J 7 bases; bases outside gene matches: 8. The CDR3 coding sequence is TGTGCCAGTAGTACCCAAACAGGGGGCCGACAGCCCCAGCATTTT. It encodes CASSTQTGGRQPQHF.

The rearrangement links TRBV6-6 to TRBJ2-2, with 11 bases lining up with TRBD2. Germline CDR1 is MNHNY and CDR2 is SVGAGI (reference sequence). The CDR3 is 16 residues long. The V gene end was trimmed by 4 bases and the J gene end by 4 bases; junction bases not matched to a gene: 5. CDR3 in amino acids: CASSSPLAGGTGELFF. The CDR3 coding sequence is TGTGCCAGCAGTTCTCCTCTAGCGGGGGGCACCGGGGAGCTGTTTTTT.

The V gene is TRBV18, the J gene TRBJ1-6; TRBD1 agrees at 9 bases. This CDR3 has 14 residues. The germline gives CDR1 KGHSH, CDR2 LQKENI. Trimming removed 6 bases from V and 7 bases from J; junction bases left unmatched: 4. CDR3 DNA sequence: TGTGCCAGCTCCCCGGGACAGGGAAATTCACCCCTCCACTTT. It encodes CASSPGQGNSPLHF.

The chain employs TRBV10-3 and TRBJ1-3; tentatively, D is TRBD1 (6 bases). Trimming took off 10 bases at V and 4 bases at J, with 23 bases between the two ends. The germline CDR1 and CDR2 sequences are ENHRY and SYGVKD. The CDR3 spans 16 residues. The CDR3 nucleotides are TGTGCCACGGCGCCAGGAGGGGGGGGAGGCGGAAACACCATATATTTT. Its translation is CATAPGGGGGGNTIYF.

Only one count was recorded for this clone. The chain is built from TRBV6-5 and TRBJ1-5; possible D gene TRBD1, 5 bases. The CDR3 extends over 13 amino acids. Per germline, CDR1 MNHEY and CDR2 SVGAGI. V lost 5 bases and J 9 bases, leaving 14 bases between the germline ends. For the CDR3, the DNA is TGTGCCAGCAGTAGGGACCGTTCCCTGCCCCAGCATTTT. This translates into CASSRDRSLPQHF.

V usage is TRBV2 and J usage is TRBJ2-7; D not certain. Looked up from germline, CDR1 is SNHLY and CDR2 is FYNNEI. The ends were cut back, 5 bases at V and 5 bases at J, with 7 bases in the middle. The CDR3 loop spans 11 amino acids. The CDR3 DNA is TGTGCCAGCAGTCTAGTTAACGAGCAGTACTTC. Translating it yields CASSLVNEQYF.

This clone appeared once. The J gene is TRBJ2-7, the V gene TRBV9; perhaps TRBD2 as D (6 bases). Germline CDR1 is SGDLS and CDR2 is YYNGEE. The length of the CDR3 is 15 residues. Trimming pared 0 bases from V and 3 bases from J, leaving 13 bases between. The CDR3, as DNA: TGTGCCAGCAGCGTAGGGGGGGAGACCGGCTACGAGCAGTACTTC. This codes for CASSVGGETGYEQYF. The whole variable domain, filled in from reference TRBV9 and TRBJ2-7, reads DSGVTQTPKHLITATGQRVTLRCSPRSGDLSVYWYQQSLDQGLQFLIQYYNGEERAKGNILERFSAQQFPDLHSELNLSSLELGDSALYFCASSVGGETGYEQYFGPGTRLTVT.

The chain combines TRBV5-6 with TRBJ1-3; D remains ambiguous. Germline CDR1 is SGHDT and CDR2 is YYEEEE. V gave up 1 base and J gave up 0 bases, with 5 bases separating them. This CDR3 spans 14 amino acids. The CDR3 spells CASSLWSSGNTIYF. CDR3 coding DNA: TGTGCCAGCAGCTTGTGGAGCTCTGGAAACACCATATATTTT.

The chain carries TRBV5-4 and TRBJ1-4; 7 bases agree with TRBD1. Trimming took 4 bases from V and 5 from J; bases not matched to a gene: 8. Germline V gives CDR1 SGHNT, CDR2 YYREEE (reference sequence). The CDR3 is 15 residues long. The CDR3 sequence: CASSPTGQRNEKLFF. CDR3 nucleotides: TGTGCCAGCAGCCCTACGGGACAGAGAAATGAAAAACTGTTTTTT. The full variable domain, its missing parts supplied by reference TRBV5-4 and TRBJ1-4, is ETGVTQSPTHLIKTRGQQVTLRCSSQSGHNTVSWYQQALGQGPQFIFQYYREEENGRGNFPPRFSGLQFPNYSSELNVNALELDDSALYLCASSPTGQRNEKLFFGSGTQLSVL.

The chain couples TRBV7-9 to TRBJ2-2; 8 nucleotides match TRBD1. Trimming removed 2 bases from V and 4 bases from J; junction bases left unmatched: 3. The germline V gene has CDR1 SEHNR and CDR2 FQNEAQ (reference sequence). The CDR3 sequence is 15 residues long. DNA of the CDR3: TGTGCCAGCAGCTTACAGGGGGCGCTCACCGGGGAGCTGTTTTTT. The encoded protein is CASSLQGALTGELFF.

This clone appeared a few times. The rearrangement uses TRBV13 and TRBJ1-2; D perhaps matches TRBD1 (6 bases). The CDR3 loop spans 14 amino acids. Trimming shortened V by 1 base and J by 6 bases, and 12 bases separated the two germline ends. Germline assignment: CDR1 PRHDT and CDR2 FYEKMQ (reference sequence). The CDR3 spells CASSLDRVLNGYTF. DNA of the CDR3: TGTGCCAGCAGCTTAGACAGGGTGTTGAATGGCTACACCTTC.

CDR3 coding DNA: TGTGCCAGCAGCTCCCGACGGAATGAGCAGTTCTTC. It translates to CASSSRRNEQFF. The chain links TRBV7-6 to TRBJ2-1; D unresolved. V dropped 4 bases and J dropped 7 bases, with 8 bases sitting between them. The CDR3 runs 12 residues. CDR1 is SGHVS, CDR2 FNYEAQ, per germline.

The rearrangement joins TRBV18 to TRBJ2-1, with D possibly being TRBD2 (5 bases). V gave up 6 bases and J gave up 0 bases, with 15 bases separating them. Germline CDR1 is KGHSH and CDR2 is LQKENI. The CDR3 is 16 amino acids. The CDR3 DNA reads as TGTGCCAGCTCCCCTCTAGCTCCGAGCTCCTACAATGAGCAGTTCTTC. Amino acids: CASSPLAPSSYNEQFF.

V gene TRBV6-1 combines with J gene TRBJ2-1; D is uncertain. Deletions cut 0 bases from V and 5 bases from J, with 14 bases between. Per germline, CDR1 MNHNS and CDR2 SASEGT. The CDR3 covers 16 residues. As DNA, the CDR3 is TGTGCCAGCAGTGAAGCGCTCCCGCGGCCCAACAATGAGCAGTTCTTC. Translated, it gives CASSEALPRPNNEQFF.

This sequence joins TRBV30 and TRBJ2-3; D is possibly TRBD2 (6 bases). The CDR3 contains 14 residues. Germline CDR1 is GTSNPN and CDR2 is SVGIG (reference sequence). Trimming removed 0 bases at V and 2 bases at J, with 9 bases between. The CDR3 nucleotides read TGTGCCTGGAGTGTGGAGGGAGTCACAGATACGCAGTATTTT. It specifies CAWSVEGVTDTQYF.

The rearrangement joins TRBV27 to TRBJ1-2; D call uncertain. Germline CDR1 is MNHEY and CDR2 is SMNVEV (reference sequence). The V end was cut by 7 bases, the J end by 2 bases, with 8 bases between. CDR3 length: 12 amino acids. CDR3 nucleotide sequence: TGTGCCAGCAAAACCGAAAACTATGGCTACACCTTC. It translates to CASKTENYGYTF.

The chain has TRBV7-2 and TRBJ2-4; D call uncertain. In germline, CDR1 is SGHTA, CDR2 FQGNSA. The CDR3 contains 15 residues. V lost 0 bases and J 5 bases, leaving 11 bases between the germline ends. The CDR3 nucleotides are TGTGCCAGCAGCTTAGCGCTTACAGAAGAAAACATTCAGTACTTC. Translated: CASSLALTEENIQYF.

The rearrangement joins TRBV7-9 to TRBJ2-3; D unclear. CDR1 is SEHNR, CDR2 FQNEAQ, per germline (reference sequence). This CDR3 comprises 11 residues. Trimming cost V 3 bases and J 4 bases, with 2 bases left between them. The CDR3 DNA is TGTGCCAGCAGCTTCGCAGATACGCAGTATTTT. This translates into CASSFADTQYF.

The V and J genes are TRBV6-5 and TRBJ1-4, with 7 bases lining up with TRBD1. V was pared by 0 bases and J by 8 bases, with 6 bases of the junction left unmatched. This CDR3 is 15 amino acids long. Germline lookup yields CDR1 MNHEY and CDR2 SVGAGI. This CDR3 is CASSYSTGRGEKLFF. CDR3 DNA sequence: TGTGCCAGCAGTTACTCGACAGGGAGAGGCGAAAAACTGTTTTTT.

This clone was found once. This sequence joins TRBV5-1 and TRBJ2-2; TRBD1 is a possible D gene (5 bases). Trimming pared 1 base from V and 4 bases from J, leaving 11 bases between. The CDR3 has 15 amino acids. Germline V gene sequence: CDR1 SGHRS, CDR2 YFSETQ. For the CDR3, the DNA is TGCGCCAGCAGCTTGACAGGACCGGGCACCGGGGAGCTGTTTTTT. Translation: CASSLTGPGTGELFF.

The J gene is TRBJ2-5, the V gene TRBV7-2, with D possibly called TRBD1 or TRBD2 (6 bases each). Germline CDR1 and CDR2: SGHTA and FQGNSA. The CDR3 length is 15 residues. Trimming removed 5 bases at V and 4 bases at J, with 17 bases between. This CDR3 reads CASSPQVGGAETQYF. The CDR3 nucleotides are TGTGCCAGCAGCCCCCAAGTCGGGGGCGCAGAGACCCAGTACTTC.

The chain has TRBV27 and TRBJ2-2; tentative D call: TRBD1 (6 bases). Between the trimmed V and J ends, which lost 2 bases and 0 bases, there was a span of 13 bases. This CDR3 is 17 amino acids long. Germline CDR1 MNHEY, CDR2 SMNVEV (reference sequence). CDR3 bases: TGTGCCAGCAGTTTAAGTGGTTGGACAGCGAACACCGGGGAGCTGTTTTTT. Translating gives CASSLSGWTANTGELFF.

V gene TRBV5-6 combines with J gene TRBJ1-2, with D possibly matching TRBD1 (6 bases). CDR1 is SGHDT, CDR2 YYEEEE, per germline. The CDR3 sequence is 15 residues long. Between the trimmed V and J ends, which lost 1 base and 4 bases, there was a span of 14 bases. CDR3 protein: CASSLYGQSFYGYTF. In DNA form, the CDR3 reads TGTGCCAGCAGCTTGTACGGACAGTCTTTCTATGGCTACACCTTC.

J is TRBJ2-3 and V is TRBV4-1, with a tentative D call TRBD1 (6 bases). The CDR3 covers 16 residues. Per germline, CDR1 MGHRA and CDR2 YSYEKL. Trimming removed 4 bases at V and 3 bases at J, with 17 bases between. Here the CDR3 DNA reads TGCGCCAGCAGCCCCTCACACAGGGATAGTACAGATACGCAGTATTTT. The encoded protein is CASSPSHRDSTDTQYF.

V gene TRBV11-3 combines with J gene TRBJ2-1; perhaps TRBD2 as D (5 bases). V shed 1 base and J shed 9 bases, with 10 bases lying between them. This CDR3 has 13 amino acids. Germline V gene data show CDR1 as SGHNT and CDR2 as YENEEA. The CDR3 protein is CASSLGGSGEQFF. The CDR3 nucleotides read TGTGCCAGCAGCTTAGGAGGGAGTGGTGAGCAGTTCTTC.